This T cell receptor (beta chain) was found in a study of T cell responses to AZD1222 COVID-19 vaccine. Study-level background: Pooling of second doses given at about 4 or about 12 weeks was done. Broader study findings: Increases in Spike-specific TCR breadth and depth were seen after two AZD1222 doses. Unmutated variant regions are reportedly targeted by nearly half of spike-specific TCRs.

This CDR3 spans 14 amino acids. The V gene end was trimmed by 6 bases and the J gene end by 0 bases; junction bases not matched to a gene: 3. The germline V gene encodes CDR1 MRHNA and CDR2 SNTAGT. The protocol was immunoSEQ multiplex PCR, while the TCRdb copy is restricted to in-frame clones and leaves out a portion. The sample lists some 150,000 clones, roughly nine tenths seen once, with 2.6% in the top ten. Note on this clone: Its antigen is not known.

This material consisted of peripheral blood, taken on day 0 of AZD1222 vaccination. The chain employs TRBV6-4 and TRBJ1-1; 8 positions agree with TRBD1. This clonotype was sampled from an adult in good health. CDR3 residues: CASRWTGLNTEAFF. The CDR3 region has the DNA TGTGCCAGCAGGTGGACAGGGCTGAACACTGAAGCTTTCTTT.